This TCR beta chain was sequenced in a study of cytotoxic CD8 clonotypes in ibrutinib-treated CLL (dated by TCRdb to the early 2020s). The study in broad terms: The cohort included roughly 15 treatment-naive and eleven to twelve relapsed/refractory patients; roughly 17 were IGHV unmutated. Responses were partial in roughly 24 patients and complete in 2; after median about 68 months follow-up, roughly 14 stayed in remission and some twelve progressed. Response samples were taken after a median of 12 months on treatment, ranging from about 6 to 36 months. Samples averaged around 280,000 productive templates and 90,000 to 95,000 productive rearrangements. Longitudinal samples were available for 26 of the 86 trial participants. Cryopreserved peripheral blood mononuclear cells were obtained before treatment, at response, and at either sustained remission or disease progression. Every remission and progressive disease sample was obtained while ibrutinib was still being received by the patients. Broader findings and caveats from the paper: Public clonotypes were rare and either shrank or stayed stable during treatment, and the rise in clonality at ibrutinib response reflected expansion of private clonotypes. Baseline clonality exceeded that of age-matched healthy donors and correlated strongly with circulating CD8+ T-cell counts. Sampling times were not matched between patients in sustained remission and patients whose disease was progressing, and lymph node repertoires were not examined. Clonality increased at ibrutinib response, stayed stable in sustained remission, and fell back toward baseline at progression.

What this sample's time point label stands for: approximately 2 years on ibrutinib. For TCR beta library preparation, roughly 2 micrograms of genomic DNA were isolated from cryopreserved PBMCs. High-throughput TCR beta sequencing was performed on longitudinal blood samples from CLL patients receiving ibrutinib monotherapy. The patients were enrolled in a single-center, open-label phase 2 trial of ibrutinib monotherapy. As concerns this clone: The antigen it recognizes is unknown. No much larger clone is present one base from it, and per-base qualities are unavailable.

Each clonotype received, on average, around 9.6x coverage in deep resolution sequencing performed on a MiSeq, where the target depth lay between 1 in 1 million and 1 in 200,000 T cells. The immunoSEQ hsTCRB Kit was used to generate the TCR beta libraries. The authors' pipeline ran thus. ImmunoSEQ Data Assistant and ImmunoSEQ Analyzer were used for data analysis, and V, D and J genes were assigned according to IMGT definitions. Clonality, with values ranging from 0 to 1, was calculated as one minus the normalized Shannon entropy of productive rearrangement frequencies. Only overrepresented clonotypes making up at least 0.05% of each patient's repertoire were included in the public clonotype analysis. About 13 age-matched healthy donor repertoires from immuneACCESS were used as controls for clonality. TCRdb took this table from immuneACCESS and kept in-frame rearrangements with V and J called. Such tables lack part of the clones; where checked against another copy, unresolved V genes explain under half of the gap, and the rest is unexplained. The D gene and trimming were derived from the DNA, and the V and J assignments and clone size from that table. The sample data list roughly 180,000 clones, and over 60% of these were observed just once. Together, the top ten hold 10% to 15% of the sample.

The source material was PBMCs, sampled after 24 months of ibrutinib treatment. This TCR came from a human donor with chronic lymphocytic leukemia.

The CDR3 corresponds to CASSSMGADGYTF. The DNA is as follows: TGTGCCAGCAGCTCGATGGGGGCGGATGGCTACACCTTC. This sequence uses TRBV5-6 and TRBJ1-2, and possibly TRBD1, on 6 matching bases. For CDR1 and CDR2, the germline V gene lists SGHDT and YYEEEE. Counted from cysteine to phenylalanine, this CDR3 has 13 amino acids. The retained sequence is limited to the CDR3, 39 bases, with the frame set at the first base. V sheds 3 bases and J sheds 6 bases, leaving 12 bases between their ends.